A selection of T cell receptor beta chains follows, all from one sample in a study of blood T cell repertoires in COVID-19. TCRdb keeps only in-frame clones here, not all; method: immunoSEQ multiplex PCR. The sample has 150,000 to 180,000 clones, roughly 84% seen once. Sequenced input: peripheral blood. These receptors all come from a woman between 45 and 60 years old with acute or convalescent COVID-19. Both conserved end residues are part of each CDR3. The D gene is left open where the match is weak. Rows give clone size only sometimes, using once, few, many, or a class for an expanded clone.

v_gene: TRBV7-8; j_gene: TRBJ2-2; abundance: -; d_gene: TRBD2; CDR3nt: TGTGCCAGCAGCTTAGGACTAGCGGGGGACCTCACGGTAGCCGGGGAGCTGTTTTTT; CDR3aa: CASSLGLAGDLTVAGELFF
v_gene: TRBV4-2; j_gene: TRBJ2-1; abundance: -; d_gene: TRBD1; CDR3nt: TGTGCCAGCAGCCAGGGCACAGGGGGATTCTACAATGAGCAGTTCTTC; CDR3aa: CASSQGTGGFYNEQFF
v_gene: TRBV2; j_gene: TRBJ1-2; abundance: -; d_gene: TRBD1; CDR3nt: TGTGCCAGCAGTGTCGACAGGGGGCGCGGCTATGGCTACACCTTC; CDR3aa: CASSVDRGRGYGYTF
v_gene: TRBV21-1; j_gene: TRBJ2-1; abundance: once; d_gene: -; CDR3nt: TGTGCCAGCAGCAAAGCGCTTTTATGGACTAGCGGTACCTCCTACAATGAGCAGTTCTTC; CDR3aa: CASSKALLWTSGTSYNEQFF
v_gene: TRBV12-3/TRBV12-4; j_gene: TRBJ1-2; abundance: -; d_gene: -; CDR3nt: TGTGCCAGCAGTTTCGGACAGCCCCTAGATGCCACCTTC; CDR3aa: CASSFGQPLDATF
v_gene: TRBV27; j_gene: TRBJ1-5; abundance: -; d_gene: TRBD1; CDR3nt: TGTGCCAGCAGTTTTGGTTGGGACAGAGGCTCCCGTAGCAATCAGCCCCAGCATTTT; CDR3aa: CASSFGWDRGSRSNQPQHF
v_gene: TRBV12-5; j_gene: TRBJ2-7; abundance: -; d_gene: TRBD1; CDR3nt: TGTGCTAGTGGCCGACCGGGACAGGCAAAAAAGCAGTACTTC; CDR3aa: CASGRPGQAKKQYF
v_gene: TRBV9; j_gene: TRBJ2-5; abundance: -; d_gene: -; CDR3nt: TGTGCCAGCAGCGTAGCATCAGGGTTCGAGACCCAGTACTTC; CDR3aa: CASSVASGFETQYF
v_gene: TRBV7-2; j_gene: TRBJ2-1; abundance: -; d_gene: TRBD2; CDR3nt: TGTGCCAGCAGCTTAGCGGCCAGCGGGAGGGCAAATGAGCAGTTCTTC; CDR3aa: CASSLAASGRANEQFF
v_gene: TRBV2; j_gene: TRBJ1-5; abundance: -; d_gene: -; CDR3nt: TGTGCCAGCAGTGGGAGCGCGGCCGATCAGCCCCAGCATTTT; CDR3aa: CASSGSAADQPQHF
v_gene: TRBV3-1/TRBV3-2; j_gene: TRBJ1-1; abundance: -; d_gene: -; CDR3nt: TGTGCCAGCAGCCAAGACGGGGGGACGGGCACTGAAGCTTTCTTT; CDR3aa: CASSQDGGTGTEAFF
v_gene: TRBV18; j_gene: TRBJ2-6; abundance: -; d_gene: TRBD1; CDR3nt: TGTGCCAGCTCACCGGGACAGGGAGTCCCTGGGGCCAACGTCCTGACTTTC; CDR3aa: CASSPGQGVPGANVLTF
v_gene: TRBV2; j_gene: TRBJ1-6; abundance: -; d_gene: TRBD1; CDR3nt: TGTGCCAGCAGTTACCTAGAGACAGGGGGCGAGGGTAATAACCCCCTCCACTTT; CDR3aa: CASSYLETGGEGNNPLHF
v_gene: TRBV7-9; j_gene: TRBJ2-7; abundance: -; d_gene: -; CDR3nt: TGTGCCAGCAGCTTTCAGGGGGGCCGGGAAAGGGCCGAGCAGTACTTC; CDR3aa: CASSFQGGRERAEQYF
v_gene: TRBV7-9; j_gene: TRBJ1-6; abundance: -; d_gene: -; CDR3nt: TGTGCCAGCAGCCTAGACAGGAATTCACCCCTCCACTTT; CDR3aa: CASSLDRNSPLHF
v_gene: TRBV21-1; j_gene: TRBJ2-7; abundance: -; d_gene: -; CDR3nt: TGTGCCAGCAGCAAAGCTGGGGGCGCGGCGCCCTACGAGCAGTACTTC; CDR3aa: CASSKAGGAAPYEQYF
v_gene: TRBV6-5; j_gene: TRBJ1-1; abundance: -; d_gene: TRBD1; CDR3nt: TGTGCCAGCAGACTCTCCGGGACAGTGAACACTGAAGCTTTCTTT; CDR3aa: CASRLSGTVNTEAFF
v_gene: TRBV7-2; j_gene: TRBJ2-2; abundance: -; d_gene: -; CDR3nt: TGTGCCAGCAGCTTAGTCCAGGGAACCGGGGAGCTGTTTTTT; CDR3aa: CASSLVQGTGELFF
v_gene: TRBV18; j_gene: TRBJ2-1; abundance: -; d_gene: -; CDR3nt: TGTGCCAGCTCACCATTTAGGGGTGATGGCAATGAGCAGTTCTTC; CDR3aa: CASSPFRGDGNEQFF
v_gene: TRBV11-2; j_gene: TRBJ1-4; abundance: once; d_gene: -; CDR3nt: TGTGCCAGCAGCCTGACAGGAGGAGATGAAAAACTGTTTTTT; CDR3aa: CASSLTGGDEKLFF
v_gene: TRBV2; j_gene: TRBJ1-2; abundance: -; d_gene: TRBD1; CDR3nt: TGTGCCAGCAGAGGGGACAGGGTTTACTATGGCTACACCTTC; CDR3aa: CASRGDRVYYGYTF
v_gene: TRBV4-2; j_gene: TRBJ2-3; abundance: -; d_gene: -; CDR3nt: TGTGCCAGCAGCCAAGCTCCCGGGGAGAGAGATACGCAGTATTTT; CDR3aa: CASSQAPGERDTQYF
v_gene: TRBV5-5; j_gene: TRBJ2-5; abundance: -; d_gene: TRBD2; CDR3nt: TGTGCCAGCAGCTTGGCCCCACTAGCGGGGGGGCCAGAGACCCAGTACTTC; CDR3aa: CASSLAPLAGGPETQYF
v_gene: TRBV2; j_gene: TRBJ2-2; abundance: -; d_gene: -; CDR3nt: TGTGCCAGCAGTGGTGGGGCCGAAAGGAACACCGGGGAGCTGTTTTTT; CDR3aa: CASSGGAERNTGELFF
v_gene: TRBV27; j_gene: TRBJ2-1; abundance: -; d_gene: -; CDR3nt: TGTGCCAGCAGTTTATCGCGGGATGCTTACAATGAGCAGTTCTTC; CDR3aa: CASSLSRDAYNEQFF
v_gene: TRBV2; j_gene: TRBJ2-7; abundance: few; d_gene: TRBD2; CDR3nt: TGTGCCAGCGACTCTAGCGGGGGGAACGAGCAGTACTTC; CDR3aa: CASDSSGGNEQYF
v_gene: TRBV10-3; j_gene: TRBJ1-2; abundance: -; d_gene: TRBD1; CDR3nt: TGTGCCATCAGTGAGAGACAGGGGGCGCTTCCCTATGGCTACACCTTC; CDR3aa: CAISERQGALPYGYTF